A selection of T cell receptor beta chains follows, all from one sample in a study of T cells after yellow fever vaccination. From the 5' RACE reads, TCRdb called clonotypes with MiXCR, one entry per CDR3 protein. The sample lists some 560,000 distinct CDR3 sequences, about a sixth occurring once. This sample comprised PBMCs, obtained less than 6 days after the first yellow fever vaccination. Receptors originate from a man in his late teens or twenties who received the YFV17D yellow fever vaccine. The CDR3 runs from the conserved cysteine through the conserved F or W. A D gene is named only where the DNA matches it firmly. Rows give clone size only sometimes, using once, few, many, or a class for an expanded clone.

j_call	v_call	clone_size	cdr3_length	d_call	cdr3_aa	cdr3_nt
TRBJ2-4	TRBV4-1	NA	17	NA	CASSQAWGDIAKNIQYF	TGCGCCAGCAGCCAAGCGTGGGGAGACATAGCCAAAAACATTCAGTACTTC
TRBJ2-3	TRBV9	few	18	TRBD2	CASSVSNQRGWDTDTQYF	TGTGCCAGCAGCGTTTCTAACCAGCGGGGGTGGGACACAGATACGCAGTATTTT
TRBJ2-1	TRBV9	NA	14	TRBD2	CASSVASSGVEQFF	TGTGCCAGCAGCGTAGCTAGTAGCGGGGTTGAGCAGTTCTTC
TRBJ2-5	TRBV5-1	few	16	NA	CASSLPPGTDQETQYF	TGCGCCAGCAGCTTGCCCCCCGGGACGGATCAAGAGACCCAGTACTTC
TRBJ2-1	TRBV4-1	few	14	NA	CASSQEAANNEQFF	TGCGCCAGCAGCCAAGAGGCTGCCAACAATGAGCAGTTCTTC
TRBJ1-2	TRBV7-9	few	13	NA	CASRVSTVPSYTF	TGTGCCAGCAGGGTCTCGACAGTACCCTCCTACACCTTC
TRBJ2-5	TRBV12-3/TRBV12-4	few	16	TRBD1	CASTQVEGARRETQYF	TGTGCCAGCACCCAGGTAGAGGGGGCTCGGAGGGAGACCCAGTACTTC
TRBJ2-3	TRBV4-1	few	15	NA	CASSQGSTSTDTQYF	TGCGCCAGCAGCCAAGGGTCAACTAGCACAGATACGCAGTATTTT
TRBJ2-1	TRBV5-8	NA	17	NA	CASSLARAVPSYNEQFF	TGTGCCAGCAGCTTGGCAAGAGCGGTCCCCTCCTACAATGAGCAGTTCTTC
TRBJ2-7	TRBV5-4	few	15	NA	CASSTTRGASYEQYF	TGTGCCAGCAGCACTACCCGCGGGGCCAGCTACGAGCAGTACTTC
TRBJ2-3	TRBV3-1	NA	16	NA	CASSQDRVGNTDTQYF	TGTGCCAGCAGCCAAGATCGGGTGGGGAACACAGATACGCAGTATTTT
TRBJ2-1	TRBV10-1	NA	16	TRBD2	CASSDSGGVRLGEQFF	TGCGCCAGCAGCGATAGCGGGGGGGTACGTCTGGGTGAGCAGTTCTTC
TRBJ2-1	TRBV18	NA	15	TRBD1	CASSHGTGDYNEQFF	TGTGCCAGCTCACACGGGACAGGGGACTACAATGAGCAGTTCTTC
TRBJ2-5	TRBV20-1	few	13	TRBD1	CSATGGYQETQYF	TGCAGTGCTACAGGGGGTTACCAAGAGACCCAGTACTTC
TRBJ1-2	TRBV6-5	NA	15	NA	CASSYVNRKDYGYTF	TGTGCCAGCAGTTATGTCAACAGGAAAGACTATGGCTACACCTTC
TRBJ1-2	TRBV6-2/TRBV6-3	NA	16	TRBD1	CASSSPGQEDNYGYTF	TGTGCCAGCAGTTCCCCGGGACAGGAGGATAACTATGGCTACACCTTC
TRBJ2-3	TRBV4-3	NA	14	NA	CASSQPGSGDTQYF	TGCGCCAGCAGCCAGCCCGGGTCGGGGGATACGCAGTATTTT
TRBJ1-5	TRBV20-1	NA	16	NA	CSASLVGEGSNQPQHF	TGCAGTGCCTCGCTTGTAGGGGAAGGTAGCAATCAGCCCCAGCATTTT
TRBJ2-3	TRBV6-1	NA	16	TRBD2	CASMAGGPVESDTQYF	TGTGCCAGCATGGCGGGGGGGCCGGTAGAATCAGATACGCAGTATTTT
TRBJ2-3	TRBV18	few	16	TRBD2	CASSPIVAGAGDTQYF	TGTGCCAGCTCACCCATAGTAGCGGGGGCAGGAGATACGCAGTATTTT
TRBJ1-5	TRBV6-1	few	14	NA	CASSQTGRNQPQHF	TGTGCCAGCAGTCAGACAGGAAGGAATCAGCCCCAGCATTTT
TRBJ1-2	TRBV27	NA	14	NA	CASSLYTGHDGYTF	TGTGCCAGCAGTTTATACACGGGGCACGATGGCTACACCTTC
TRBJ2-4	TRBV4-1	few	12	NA	CASSQDRGAQYF	TGCGCCAGCAGCCAAGATAGAGGGGCTCAGTACTTC
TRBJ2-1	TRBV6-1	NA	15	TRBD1	CASSRRDRQNNEQFF	TGTGCCAGCAGTCGCCGGGACAGACAAAACAATGAGCAGTTCTTC
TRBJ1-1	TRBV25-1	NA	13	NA	CASSEYLGTEAFF	TGTGCCAGCAGTGAATATCTTGGCACTGAAGCTTTCTTT
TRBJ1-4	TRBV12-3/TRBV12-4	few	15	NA	CASRDRSATNEKLFF	TGTGCCAGCCGGGATCGGAGTGCAACTAATGAAAAACTGTTTTTT
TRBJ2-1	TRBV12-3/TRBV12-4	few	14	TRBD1	CASSLVQGAGEQFF	TGTGCCAGCAGTTTGGTGCAGGGGGCAGGTGAGCAGTTCTTC
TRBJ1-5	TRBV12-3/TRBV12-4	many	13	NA	CASSLNSNQPQHF	TGTGCCAGCAGCTTAAATAGCAATCAGCCCCAGCATTTT
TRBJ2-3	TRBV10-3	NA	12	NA	CAIRTRTDTQYF	TGTGCCATCCGTACGCGCACAGATACGCAGTATTTT
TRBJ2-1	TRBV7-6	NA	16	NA	CASSLLGGRAANEQFF	TGTGCCAGCAGCTTACTGGGGGGTCGTGCGGCCAATGAGCAGTTCTTC
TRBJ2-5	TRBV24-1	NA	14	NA	CATSDLDSSTTQYF	TGTGCCACCAGTGACCTGGACAGCTCGACGACCCAGTACTTC
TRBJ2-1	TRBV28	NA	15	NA	CASSLKGGSYNEQFF	TGTGCCAGCAGTTTAAAGGGGGGCTCCTACAATGAGCAGTTCTTC
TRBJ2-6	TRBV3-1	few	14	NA	CASSLSDGANVLTF	TGTGCCAGCAGCCTCAGCGATGGGGCCAACGTCCTGACTTTC
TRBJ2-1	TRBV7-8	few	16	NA	CASSLALMVRYNEQFF	TGTGCCAGCAGCTTAGCGCTAATGGTTCGATACAATGAGCAGTTCTTC
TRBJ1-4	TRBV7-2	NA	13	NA	CASTRGTNEKLFF	TGTGCCAGCACCCGGGGAACTAATGAAAAACTGTTTTTT
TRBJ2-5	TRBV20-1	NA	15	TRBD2	CSARSRGGGVAPQYF	TGCAGTGCCCGAAGTCGCGGGGGGGGCGTGGCGCCCCAGTACTTC